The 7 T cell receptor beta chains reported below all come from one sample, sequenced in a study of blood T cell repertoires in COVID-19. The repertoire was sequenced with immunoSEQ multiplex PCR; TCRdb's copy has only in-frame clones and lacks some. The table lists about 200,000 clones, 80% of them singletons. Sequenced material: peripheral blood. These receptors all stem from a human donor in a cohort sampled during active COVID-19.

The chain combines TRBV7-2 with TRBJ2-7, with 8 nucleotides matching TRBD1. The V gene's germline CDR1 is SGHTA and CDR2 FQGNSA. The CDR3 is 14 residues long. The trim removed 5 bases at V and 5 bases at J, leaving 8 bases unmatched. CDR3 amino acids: CASSVRQGRNEQYF. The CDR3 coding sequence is TGTGCCAGCAGCGTTAGACAGGGGCGGAACGAGCAGTACTTC.

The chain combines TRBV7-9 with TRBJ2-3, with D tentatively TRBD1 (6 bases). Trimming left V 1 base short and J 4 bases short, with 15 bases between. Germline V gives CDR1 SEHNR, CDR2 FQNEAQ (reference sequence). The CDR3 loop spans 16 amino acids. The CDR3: CASSLGLRPGADTQYF. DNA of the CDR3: TGTGCCAGCAGCTTAGGGTTGCGCCCAGGGGCAGATACGCAGTATTTT.

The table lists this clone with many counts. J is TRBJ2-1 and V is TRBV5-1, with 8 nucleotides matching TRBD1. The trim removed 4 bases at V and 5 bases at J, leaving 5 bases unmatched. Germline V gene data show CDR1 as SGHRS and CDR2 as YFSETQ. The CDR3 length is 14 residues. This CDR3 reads CASSPQTGDNEQFF. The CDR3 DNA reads TGCGCCAGCAGCCCGCAGACAGGGGACAATGAGCAGTTCTTC.

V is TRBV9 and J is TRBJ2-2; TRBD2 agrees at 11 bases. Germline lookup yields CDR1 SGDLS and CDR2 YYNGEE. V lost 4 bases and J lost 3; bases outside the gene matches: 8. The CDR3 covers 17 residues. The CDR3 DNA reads TGTGCCAGCAGCCCGGGACTAGCGGATGGGTACACCGGGGAGCTGTTTTTT. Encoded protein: CASSPGLADGYTGELFF. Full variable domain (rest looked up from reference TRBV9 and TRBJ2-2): DSGVTQTPKHLITATGQRVTLRCSPRSGDLSVYWYQQSLDQGLQFLIQYYNGEERAKGNILERFSAQQFPDLHSELNLSSLELGDSALYFCASSPGLADGYTGELFFGEGSRLTVL.

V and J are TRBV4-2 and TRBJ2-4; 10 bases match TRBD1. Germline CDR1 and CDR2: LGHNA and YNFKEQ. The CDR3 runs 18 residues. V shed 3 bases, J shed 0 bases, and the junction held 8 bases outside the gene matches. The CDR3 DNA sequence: TGTGCCAGCAGCCACGGACAGGGGGACGGTCTAGCCAAAAACATTCAGTACTTC. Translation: CASSHGQGDGLAKNIQYF.

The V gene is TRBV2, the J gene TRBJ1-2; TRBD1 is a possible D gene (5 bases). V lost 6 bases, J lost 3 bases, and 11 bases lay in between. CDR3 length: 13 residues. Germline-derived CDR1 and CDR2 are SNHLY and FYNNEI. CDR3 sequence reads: CASSLTEDYGYTF. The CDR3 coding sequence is TGTGCCAGCAGCTTGACAGAAGACTATGGCTACACCTTC.

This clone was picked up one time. This CDR3 is CASSYWTSGGPGETQYF. The DNA of the CDR3 is TGTGCCAGCAGTTACTGGACTAGCGGGGGCCCTGGGGAGACCCAGTACTTC. The V call is TRBV6-2 or TRBV6-3, the J call TRBJ2-5; 13 bases agree with TRBD2. The trim removed 1 base at V and 5 bases at J, leaving 7 bases unmatched. The germline V gene has CDR1 MNHEY and CDR2 SVGEGT. The CDR3 spans 17 residues.